This T cell receptor (beta chain) was identified in a study of blood T cell repertoires in COVID-19. Study at large: The study drew acute and convalescent COVID-19 samples from the United States, Italy and Spain. In each case, the material was cDNA or gDNA derived from T cells, B-cell-depleted T cells, or PBMCs.

Sequencing used immunoSEQ multiplex PCR; TCRdb keeps in-frame clones, though not all of them. The repertoire holds roughly 220,000 clones, with 85% to 90% as singletons. Losses at the gene ends were 2 bases for V and 0 bases for J; bases not matched to a gene: 11. This CDR3 is built from 18 residues. The germline gives CDR1 SGHTS, CDR2 YDEGEE. This TCR was recovered from a man older than 75 with acute or convalescent COVID-19. The genes are TRBV5-8 and TRBJ2-3; 8 positions match TRBD2. Specimen: peripheral blood. CDR3 protein: CASSLTTDSGTSTDTQYF. The CDR3 DNA follows: TGTGCCAGCAGCTTAACCACTGATAGCGGGACGAGCACAGATACGCAGTATTTT.